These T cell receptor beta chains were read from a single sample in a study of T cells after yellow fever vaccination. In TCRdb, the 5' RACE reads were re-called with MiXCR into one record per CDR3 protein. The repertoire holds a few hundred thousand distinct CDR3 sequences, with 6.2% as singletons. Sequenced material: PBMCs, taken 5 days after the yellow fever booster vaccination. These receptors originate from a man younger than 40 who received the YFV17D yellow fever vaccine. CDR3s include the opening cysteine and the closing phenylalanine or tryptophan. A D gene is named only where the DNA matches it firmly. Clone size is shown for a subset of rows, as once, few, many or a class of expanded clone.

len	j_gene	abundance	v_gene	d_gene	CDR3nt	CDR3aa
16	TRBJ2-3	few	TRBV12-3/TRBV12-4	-	TGTGCCAGCACTCCCGGACTCCACTCTAGCACAGATACGCAGTATTTT	CASTPGLHSSTDTQYF
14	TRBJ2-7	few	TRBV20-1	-	TGCTGTGCTAGCTCACAAGGTTTAGACTACGAGCAGTACTTC	CCASSQGLDYEQYF
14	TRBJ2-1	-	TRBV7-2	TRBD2	TGTGCCAGCAGCTTTAGACTAGCGGGTAATGAGCAGTTCTTC	CASSFRLAGNEQFF
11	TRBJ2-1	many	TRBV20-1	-	TGCAGCGTCAGCCCAGCAGTAGAGCAGTTCTTC	CSVSPAVEQFF
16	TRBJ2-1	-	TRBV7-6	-	TGTGCCAGCAGCAATTCCGGGAAAAGCTCCTACAATGAGCAGTTCTTC	CASSNSGKSSYNEQFF
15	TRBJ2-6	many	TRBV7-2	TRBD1	TGTGCCAGCAGCCAGACAGGGGTTGGGGCCAACGTCCTGACTTTC	CASSQTGVGANVLTF
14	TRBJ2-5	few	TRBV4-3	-	TGCGCCAGCAGCCTAGAGAGGAGTGCCGAGGCCCAGTACTTC	CASSLERSAEAQYF
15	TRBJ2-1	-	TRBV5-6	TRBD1	TGTGCCAGCAGCCTAGACAGGGGGACTTTCTATGAGCAGTTCTTC	CASSLDRGTFYEQFF
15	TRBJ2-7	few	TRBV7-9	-	TGTGCCAGCAGCGAGGACAGTCTGGAAGCCTACGAGCAGTACTTC	CASSEDSLEAYEQYF
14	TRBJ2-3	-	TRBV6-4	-	TGTGCCAGCAGCCCAGCTCTAAGCACAGATACGCAGTATTTT	CASSPALSTDTQYF
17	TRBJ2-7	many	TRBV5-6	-	TGTGCCAGCAGCTCCCTCACGACAGGAGATACTTCCTACGAGCAGTACTTC	CASSSLTTGDTSYEQYF
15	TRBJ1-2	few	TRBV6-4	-	TGTGCCAGCAGTGACCGTAGGGGCCTGGGTTATGGCTACACCTTC	CASSDRRGLGYGYTF
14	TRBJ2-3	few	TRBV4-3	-	TGCGCCAGCAGCCAATACGCGGGCACAGATACGCAGTATTTT	CASSQYAGTDTQYF
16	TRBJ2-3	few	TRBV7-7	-	TGTGCTAGCAGCTTAGCGTTGGAGGGAGCGTCGGATACGCAGTATTTT	CASSLALEGASDTQYF
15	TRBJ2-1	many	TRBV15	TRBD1	TGTGCCACCAGCAGAGACCGGGACAGGGTCGATGAGCAGTTCTTC	CATSRDRDRVDEQFF
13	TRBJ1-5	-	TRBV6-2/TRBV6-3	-	TGTGCCAGCAGTTACGGCCTTAATGGGGCCCAGCATTTT	CASSYGLNGAQHF
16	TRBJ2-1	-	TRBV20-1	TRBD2	TGCAGTGCTAGAGATGTACTAGCGGCCTTCTACAATGAGCAGTTCTTC	CSARDVLAAFYNEQFF
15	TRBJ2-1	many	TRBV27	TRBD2	TGTGCCAGCAACTTGGGACTAGGACTTGGGAATGAGCAGTTCTTC	CASNLGLGLGNEQFF
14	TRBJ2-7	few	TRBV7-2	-	TGTGCCAGCAGCTTCCGGGACGGAAACTACGAGCAGTACTTC	CASSFRDGNYEQYF
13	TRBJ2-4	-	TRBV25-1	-	TGTGCCAGCAGTGAAACAGGAAAAAACATTCAGTACTTC	CASSETGKNIQYF
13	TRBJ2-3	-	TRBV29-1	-	TGCAGCGTGGGCTCCCTGAGCACAGATACGCAGTATTTT	CSVGSLSTDTQYF
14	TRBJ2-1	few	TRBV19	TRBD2	TGTGCCAGTAGGCAGCGGGCCAGCGGGGATGAGCAGTTCTTC	CASRQRASGDEQFF
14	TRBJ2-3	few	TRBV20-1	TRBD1	TGCAGTGCTAGAGATCCTGACAGGGGGGATACGCAGTATTTT	CSARDPDRGDTQYF
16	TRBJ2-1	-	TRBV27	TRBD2	TGTGCCAGCAGACGCACTAGCGGGATTTCCTACAATGAGCAGTTCTTC	CASRRTSGISYNEQFF
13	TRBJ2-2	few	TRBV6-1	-	TGTGCCAGCAGTCAACCTTCCACCGGGGAGCTGTTTTTT	CASSQPSTGELFF
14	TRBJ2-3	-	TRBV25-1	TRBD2	TGTGCCAGCATCCCGAGCGGGAGGTATTCAACGCAGTATTTT	CASIPSGRYSTQYF
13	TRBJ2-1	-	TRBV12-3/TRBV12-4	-	TGTGCCAGCAGTTTAAGGGCCAACAATGAGCAGTTCTTC	CASSLRANNEQFF
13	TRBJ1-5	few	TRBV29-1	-	TGCAGCGTTGAAGGGGGCTACAATCAGCCCCAGCATTTT	CSVEGGYNQPQHF
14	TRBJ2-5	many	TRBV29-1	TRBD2	TGCAGCGTTGAAAAGCAGCGGGGGCAAGAGACCCAGTACTTC	CSVEKQRGQETQYF
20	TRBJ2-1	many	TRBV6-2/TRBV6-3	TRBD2	TGTGCCAGCAGTTACTCGCCTTCACAAATTGAGGGAGGGTCCTACAATGAGCAGTTCTTC	CASSYSPSQIEGGSYNEQFF
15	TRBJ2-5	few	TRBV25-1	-	TGTGCCAGCAATGGGATGACCCCGACACAAGAGACCCAGTACTTC	CASNGMTPTQETQYF
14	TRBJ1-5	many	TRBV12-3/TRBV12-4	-	TGTGCCAGCAGTTTAACCGGACGAGGTCAGCCCCAGCATTTT	CASSLTGRGQPQHF
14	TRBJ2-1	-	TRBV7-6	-	TGTGCCAGCAGCGCCGGACCGGGGACGGTTGAGCAGTTCTTC	CASSAGPGTVEQFF
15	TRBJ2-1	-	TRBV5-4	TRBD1	TGTGCCAGCAGCTTGGGGCGGACAGGGGTACATGAGCAGTTCTTC	CASSLGRTGVHEQFF
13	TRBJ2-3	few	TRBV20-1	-	TGCACTCCTGCGGAAGCTAGCACAGATACGCAGTATTTT	CTPAEASTDTQYF
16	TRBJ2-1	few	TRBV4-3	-	TGCGCCAGCAGCCTCTACGCCGGGAGCTCCTACAATGAGCAGTTCTTC	CASSLYAGSSYNEQFF
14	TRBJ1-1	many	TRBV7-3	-	TGTGCCAGCAGCTTATCCCCTCAGGGGACTGAAGCTTTCTTT	CASSLSPQGTEAFF
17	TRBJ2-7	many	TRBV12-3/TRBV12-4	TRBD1	TGTGCCAGCAGTCCCCCCCCGTGGACAGGAGGAATCTACGAGCAGTACTTC	CASSPPPWTGGIYEQYF
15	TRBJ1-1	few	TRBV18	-	TGTGCCAGCTCACCGGCAAGTGATTGGCACACTGAAGCTTTCTTT	CASSPASDWHTEAFF
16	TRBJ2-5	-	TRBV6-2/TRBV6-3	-	TGTGCCAGCAGAGAGGGAATGATGGCTACTCGGGAGACCCAGTACTTC	CASREGMMATRETQYF
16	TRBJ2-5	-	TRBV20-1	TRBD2	TGCTGTGCTAGAGATCCCCTAGCGGGAGCCCAGGAGACCCAGTACTTC	CCARDPLAGAQETQYF
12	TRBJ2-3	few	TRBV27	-	TGTGCCAGCAGTTTGCCCCAAGGTCCGGGGTATTTT	CASSLPQGPGYF
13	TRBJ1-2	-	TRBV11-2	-	TGTGCCAGCAGCTCGACAGGATACTATGGCTACACCTTC	CASSSTGYYGYTF
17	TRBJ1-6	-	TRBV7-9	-	TGTGCCAGCAGCTTAGGGGTATGGGAGTCTGGTAATTCACCCCTCCACTTT	CASSLGVWESGNSPLHF
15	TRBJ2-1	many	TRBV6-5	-	TGTGCCAGCAGCTCACCGAATTCCGGGGAAAGGGAGCAGTTCTTC	CASSSPNSGEREQFF
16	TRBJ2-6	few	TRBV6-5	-	TGTGCCAGCAGTTACGGGTCAAACTCTGGGGCCAACGTCCTGACTTTC	CASSYGSNSGANVLTF
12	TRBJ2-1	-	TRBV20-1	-	TGCAGTGCTAATGGGTTTATCGATGAGCAGTTCTTC	CSANGFIDEQFF
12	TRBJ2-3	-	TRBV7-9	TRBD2	TGTGCCAGCTCCTACGGCGAGGGGAGGGAGTATTTT	CASSYGEGREYF
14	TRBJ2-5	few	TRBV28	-	TGTGCCAGCCCTTCGGGGGCGGGTGAGGAGACCCAGTACTTC	CASPSGAGEETQYF
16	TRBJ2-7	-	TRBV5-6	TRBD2	TGTGCCAGCAGCAGAACTAGCGGACCACCCCGGCGCGAGCAGTACTTC	CASSRTSGPPRREQYF
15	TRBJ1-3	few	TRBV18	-	TGTGCCAGCTCACCATCGGCAGGGGATGGAAACACCATATATTTT	CASSPSAGDGNTIYF
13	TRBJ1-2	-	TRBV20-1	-	TGCAGTGCAACTGGGACGGAGAACTATGGCTACACCTTC	CSATGTENYGYTF
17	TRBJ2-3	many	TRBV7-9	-	TGTGCCAGCAGCTTCCGCTCCTTAACAGGGACCTCAGATACGCAGTATTTT	CASSFRSLTGTSDTQYF
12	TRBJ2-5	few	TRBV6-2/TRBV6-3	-	TGTGCCAGCAGTTACACGGGAGAGACCCAGTACTTC	CASSYTGETQYF